These 21 T cell receptor beta chains originate from one sample sequenced in a study of CD8+CD57+ T cells in acquired aplastic anemia (dated by TCRdb to 2016 to 2019). Flow cytometry had shown CD8+CD57+ cell expansion in the patients selected for sequencing. The sample was run on an Illumina HiSeq 2000. Genomic DNA was used as template for profiling of TCR beta VDJ combinations and CDR3 sequences. The public reads were reprocessed in TCRdb via fastp at Q25 and MiXCR, keeping in-frame beta chains. A single entry per CDR3 protein holds the most common genes and DNA from its merged rows. The sample table lists under 200,000 distinct CDR3 sequences, 48% of them with a count of one. Together, the top ten hold under 2% of the sample. Specimen: sorted CD4+, CD8+, or CD8+CD57+ T cells (not recorded which) from PBMCs. The receptors were gathered from a human donor with aplastic anemia.

This clonotype has at least ten counts. The rearrangement uses TRBV5-6 and TRBJ2-5; TRBD1 might be the D (6 bases). Germline V gene data show CDR1 as SGHDT and CDR2 as YYEEEE. Trimming took 2 bases from V and 9 from J, leaving 17 bases between them. CDR3 length: 14 residues. The CDR3 DNA reads as TGTGCCAGCAGCTTCGGGGCAGGGGAGTCGGCCCAGTACTTC. It encodes CASSFGAGESAQYF.

The chain uses TRBV9 and TRBJ1-1; 8 nucleotides agree with TRBD1. This CDR3 contains 14 residues. The V and J ends lost 3 bases and 5 bases, in that order; junction bases with no gene match: 6. Per germline, CDR1 SGDLS and CDR2 YYNGEE. CDR3 bases: TGTGCCAGCAGCGGTCAGGGGGCGCGTACTGAAGCTTTCTTT. It specifies CASSGQGARTEAFF.

This clonotype was detected only a few times. The chain couples TRBV20-1 to TRBJ1-5; D possibly corresponds to TRBD1 (6 bases). This CDR3 comprises 14 residues. The germline V and J ends were trimmed by 0 bases and 10 bases, with 16 bases remaining between them. Germline lookup yields CDR1 DFQATT and CDR2 SNEGSKA (reference sequence). The CDR3 spells CSAREGHRLGPQHF. Written as DNA, the CDR3 is TGCAGTGCTAGAGAGGGACATCGGTTGGGACCCCAGCATTTT.

The chain's CDR3 is CASSRDKQDSDTQYF. In DNA, the CDR3 is TGCGCCAGCAGTCGGGATAAACAGGATTCAGATACGCAGTATTTT. The rearrangement joins TRBV5-1 to TRBJ2-3; D may correspond to TRBD1 or TRBD2 (5 bases each). The CDR3 consists of 15 residues. Germline V gene lookup returns CDR1 SGHRS and CDR2 YFSETQ. Trimming took off 5 bases at V and 4 bases at J, with 17 bases between the two ends.

The chain uses TRBV5-6 and TRBJ2-1, with TRBD2 as a possible D gene (6 bases). V lost 6 bases, J lost 6 bases, and 10 bases lay in between. The CDR3 extends over 12 amino acids. Per the germline V gene, CDR1 is SGHDT and CDR2 is YYEEEE. The CDR3 nucleotides read TGTGCCAGCACCCAGGGACTCAATGAGCAGTTCTTC. This translates into CASTQGLNEQFF.

There are many counts of this clonotype. The rearrangement joins TRBV3-1 to TRBJ1-1; D remains ambiguous. CDR3 length equals 14 residues. The germline V and J ends were trimmed by 2 bases and 1 base, with 8 bases remaining between them. The germline V gene encodes CDR1 LGHDT and CDR2 YNNKEL (reference sequence). The CDR3 loop reads CASSQWDPNTEAFF. DNA of the CDR3: TGTGCCAGCAGCCAATGGGATCCGAACACTGAAGCTTTCTTT.

Notes on this clonotype: A much larger clone differs by one base, so this may be a read error. The chain has TRBV6-1 and TRBJ1-5; D call uncertain. Germline V gives CDR1 MNHNS, CDR2 SASEGT. The CDR3 loop spans 12 amino acids. CDR3 amino acids: CASSEAHQSQHF. The CDR3 region has the DNA TGTGCCAGCAGTGAAGCTCATCAGTCCCAGCATTTT.

On this clonotype itself: A much larger clone differs from this one at a single base, so this may be a read error. V gene TRBV3-1 combines with J gene TRBJ2-7; 7 nucleotides align to TRBD1. The CDR3 runs to 14 residues. The V gene's germline CDR1 is LGHDT and CDR2 YNNKEL (reference sequence). The CDR3 region is CASSQVRDSYEQHF. The CDR3 DNA reads as TGTGCCAGCAGCCAAGTAAGGGACAGCTACGAGCAGCACTTC.

This clonotype was detected ten times or more. This chain links TRBV4-3 with TRBJ2-1; 11 nucleotides align to TRBD2. Trimming cost V 4 bases and J 7 bases; bases outside gene matches: 6. CDR3 size: 15 residues. Germline V gene sequence: CDR1 LGHNA, CDR2 YSLEER. Here the CDR3 DNA reads TGCGCCAGCAGCCGAATAACTAGCGGGGGAAATGAGCAGTTCTTC. Amino acids: CASSRITSGGNEQFF.

This clonotype showed up many times. The V gene is TRBV2, the J gene TRBJ2-5, with 11 positions matching TRBD2. The CDR3 is made up of 16 amino acids. Germline V CDR1 and CDR2: SNHLY, FYNNEI. J was trimmed by 4 bases and V by 0 bases; bases with no gene match: 4. This CDR3 reads CASSEAPLAGGETQYF. CDR3 coding DNA: TGTGCCAGCAGTGAAGCGCCTCTAGCGGGAGGAGAGACCCAGTACTTC. The variable domain in full, with the rest retrieved from reference TRBV2 and TRBJ2-5, is EPEVTQTPSHQVTQMGQEVILRCVPISNHLYFYWYRQILGQKVEFLVSFYNNEISEKSEIFDDQFSVERPDGSNFTLKIRSTKLEDSAMYFCASSEAPLAGGETQYFGPGTRLLVL.

This clonotype was picked up a small number of times. V usage is TRBV10-3 and J usage is TRBJ2-7; possible D gene TRBD1, 6 bases. V lost 4 bases and J lost 5, with 12 bases in between. CDR3 length: 13 residues. CDR1 and CDR2 (germline): ENHRY, SYGVKD. The CDR3, as DNA: TGTGCCATCAGTGCGGGCAGGGGACACGAGCAGTACTTC. Protein sequence: CAISAGRGHEQYF.

This clonotype showed up many times. CDR3 sequence: CASSFGQGSSGNTIYF. The DNA for the CDR3 is TGTGCCAGCAGTTTCGGACAGGGGAGCTCTGGAAACACCATATATTTT. The chain employs TRBV6-5 and TRBJ1-3, with 9 bases fitting TRBD1. V lost 4 bases and J lost 0; bases outside the gene matches: 4. The CDR3 is made up of 16 amino acids. CDR1 and CDR2 (germline): MNHEY, SVGAGI.

This sequence joins TRBV10-1 and TRBJ1-5; the match to TRBD1 covers 8 bases. The trim removed 6 bases at V and 7 bases at J, leaving 11 bases unmatched. This CDR3 region has 15 residues. CDR1 and CDR2 from the germline V gene are WNHNN and SYGVQD (reference sequence). The CDR3 DNA reads TGCGCCAGCAGAGTGACAGGGGAAGGAAGACAGCCCCAGCATTTT. As protein: CASRVTGEGRQPQHF.

As to this clonotype: This may be a read error: a much more frequent sequence differs by one nucleotide. The rearrangement links TRBV6-4 to TRBJ2-3, with no clear D. Looked up from germline, CDR1 is MRHNA and CDR2 is SNTAGT. The CDR3 is 13 residues long. The chain's CDR3 is CASSEGATDTQCF. CDR3 nucleotides: TGTGCCAGCAGTGAGGGTGCCACAGATACGCAGTGTTTT.

This clonotype was seen only a few times. V gene TRBV18 combines with J gene TRBJ1-4; 8 nucleotides align to TRBD1. The V gene end was trimmed by 4 bases and the J gene end by 1 base; junction bases not matched to a gene: 2. Germline assignment: CDR1 KGHSH and CDR2 LQKENI. The CDR3 consists of 15 residues. CDR3 coding DNA: TGTGCCAGCTCACGGACAGGGATAACTAATGAAAAACTGTTTTTT. This codes for CASSRTGITNEKLFF.

Of note for this clonotype: At one end the junction does not follow the germline gene, possibly because of a read error. V and J are TRBV2 and TRBJ1-4; 10 positions agree with TRBD1. CDR3 length equals 15 residues. Germline-derived CDR1 and CDR2 are SNHLY and FYNNEI. The CDR3 DNA sequence: TGTGCCGGCAGAGAACCGGGACAGGGGTTGGAGAAACTGTTTTTT. Protein: CAGREPGQGLEKLFF.

Written as DNA, the CDR3 is TGCAGCATCCATCGGGCATGGGAGACCCAGTACTTC. This sequence encodes CSIHRAWETQYF. The V gene is TRBV20-1, the J gene TRBJ2-5; D not resolved. Germline lookup yields CDR1 DFQATT and CDR2 SNEGSKA (reference sequence). The CDR3 extends over 12 amino acids.

This clonotype was observed many times. The chain recombines TRBV5-6 with TRBJ2-5; tentative D call: TRBD2 (5 bases). Trimming took off 2 bases at V and 8 bases at J, with 16 bases between the two ends. Germline V gene lookup returns CDR1 SGHDT and CDR2 YYEEEE. The CDR3 contains 14 residues. For the CDR3, the DNA is TGTGCCAGCAGCTTCCCCGTCACCACGGGAACCCAGTACTTC. It specifies CASSFPVTTGTQYF.

Only a few counts were recorded for this clonotype. The CDR3 loop is CASSVEGDSNYGYTF. In nucleotides, the CDR3 is TGTGCCAGCAGCGTAGAAGGGGACAGTAACTATGGCTACACCTTC. The chain links TRBV9 to TRBJ1-2, with TRBD1 matching over 7 bases. Trimming cost V 0 bases and J 1 base; bases outside gene matches: 3. This CDR3 contains 15 residues. In germline, CDR1 is SGDLS, CDR2 YYNGEE.

This clonotype was observed a few times. This chain joins TRBV29-1 and TRBJ2-3; 9 bases agree with TRBD2. The junction had 2 bases not matched to a gene; V was cut back by 3 bases and J by 1 base. Germline V gene lookup returns CDR1 SQVTM and CDR2 ANQGSEA. CDR3 size: 14 residues. As DNA, the CDR3 is TGCAGCGTTGACGCGGGAGGGGGCACAGATACGCAGTATTTT. This gives the protein CSVDAGGGTDTQYF.

This clonotype was seen a handful of times. The chain employs TRBV29-1 and TRBJ1-2, with 7 bases lining up with TRBD1. The CDR3 is 12 residues long. Germline CDR1 is SQVTM and CDR2 is ANQGSEA. The V gene end was trimmed by 5 bases and the J gene end by 7 bases; junction bases not matched to a gene: 7. The CDR3 bases are TGCAGCGTTAAGGGACAGACCTTTGGCTACACCTTC. Translating it yields CSVKGQTFGYTF.